This T cell receptor (beta chain) is from a study of beta chain features in type 1 diabetes. Overall study findings and caveats: In all four CD4+ subsets, TCRB CDR3 length was significantly, moderately reduced in type 1 diabetes. Cells carrying high TCR expression could end up over-represented when cDNA is sequenced. Shorter templates may be favored by PCR, equally so in patients and controls. Compared with healthy donors, patients appeared to share more similar naive, central memory and regulatory TCRB repertoires.

Expressed TCRB transcripts were sequenced, since all the RNA that had been isolated was reverse transcribed. Repertoires were generated with immunoSEQ multiplex PCR, while TCRdb's copy carries only in-frame clones and drops some. The profile shows roughly 300,000 clones, roughly 9% of them singletons. Germline V CDR1 and CDR2: MNHEY, SMNVEV (reference sequence). With 8 bases removed from V and 4 bases from J, the gap between germline ends came to 14 bases. The CDR3 totals 13 residues. This clone was counted between two and nine times. Antigen unknown. Cells sorted by CD45RO/CCR7/CD25/CD127/CD95/CD27 comprised CD4+ naive, central memory, regulatory and stem cell-like memory cells.

The clonotype originates from a man aged 25 to 40 with type 1 diabetes. The sequenced sample consisted of central memory CD4+ T cells from blood. The rearrangement uses TRBV27 and TRBJ1-1; D gene uncertain. This chain's CDR3 is CASPSAQGTEAFF. The CDR3 DNA reads as TGTGCCAGCCCCTCAGCCCAAGGCACTGAAGCTTTCTTT.